The rows below give T cell receptor beta chains drawn from one sample of a study of T cells in Graves' hyperthyroidism and ophthalmopathy. MiXCR, applied by TCRdb to the multiplex PCR reads, yields one record per CDR3 protein. The sample lists some 580,000 distinct CDR3 sequences; approximately 15% were seen once. Sequenced: blood. The receptors originated from a middle-aged woman with Graves' ophthalmopathy. The CDR3 runs from the conserved cysteine through the conserved F or W. Fields, in order: clone size, V gene, J gene, D gene, CDR3 DNA, CDR3 protein. D genes are given only for firm matches. Expanded clones get a size class; other rows say once, few or many, or leave the size out.

-	TRBV12-3/TRBV12-4	TRBJ1-1	TRBD1	TGTGCCAGCAGTTTCATCTGGGACAGGGGGCGTAATACTGAAGCTTTCTTT	CASSFIWDRGRNTEAFF
many	TRBV6-2/TRBV6-3	TRBJ2-7	-	TGTGCCAGCAGCCTCGGACAAAGCTCCTACGAGCAGTACTTC	CASSLGQSSYEQYF
-	TRBV19	TRBJ2-7	TRBD2	TGTGCCAGTAGTAGGGCTAGCGGGAGTCTCGGGCACGAGCAGTACTTC	CASSRASGSLGHEQYF
few	TRBV11-2	TRBJ1-3	-	TGTGCCAGCAGCGGGGACGGGGCTGGAAACACCATATATTTT	CASSGDGAGNTIYF
-	TRBV28	TRBJ1-6	-	TGTGCCACCCGGGTGGGGGGTTCAGCCCTCCACTTT	CATRVGGSALHF
few	TRBV27	TRBJ2-5	TRBD1	TGTGCCAGCAGAACACAGGGGGCTCGGGAGACCCAGTACTTC	CASRTQGARETQYF
many	TRBV11-2	TRBJ1-2	-	TGTGCCAGCAGCTTAGATGGCCTCTATGGCTACACCTTC	CASSLDGLYGYTF
few	TRBV9	TRBJ2-2	-	TGTGCCAGCAGCTCACGGAGTGGCGCCGGGGAGCTGTTTTTT	CASSSRSGAGELFF
-	TRBV6-6	TRBJ1-2	-	TGTGCCAGCAGTTACTCCGATGGCTACACCTTC	CASSYSDGYTF
many	TRBV20-1	TRBJ2-3	-	TGCAGTGCTATTATCGGCAGGGGAAATACGCAGTATTTT	CSAIIGRGNTQYF
-	TRBV27	TRBJ1-5	-	TGTGCCAGCAGTCAATCCCAGGGGTGGAATCAGCCCCAGCATTTT	CASSQSQGWNQPQHF
few	TRBV5-1	TRBJ2-7	-	TGCGCCAGCAGCTTGGCCCCGGACACCGCCGGAGAGCAGTACTTC	CASSLAPDTAGEQYF
few	TRBV6-1	TRBJ1-4	TRBD1	TGTGCCAGCAGGGGACAGGGATTGGGTGAAAAACTGTTTTTT	CASRGQGLGEKLFF
many	TRBV12-3/TRBV12-4	TRBJ1-1	-	TGTGCCAGCAACATAAAGGGTGGGAACACTGAAGCTTTCTTT	CASNIKGGNTEAFF
-	TRBV27	TRBJ2-4	TRBD1	TGTGCCAGCTCACGACAGGGTACCAAAAACATTCAGTACTTC	CASSRQGTKNIQYF
few	TRBV5-1	TRBJ1-4	TRBD1	TGCGCCAGCAGCCCCACAGGGGAGAGAGAAAAACTGTTTTTT	CASSPTGEREKLFF